This entry features one TCR beta chain sequence. The CDR3 covers 18 residues. Germline-derived CDR1 and CDR2 are MNHNS and SASEGT. V gave up 4 bases and J gave up 1 base, with 22 bases separating them. The data belong to a study of blood T cell repertoires in COVID-19. Across the study: The origin of the acute and convalescent COVID-19 samples was the United States, Italy and Spain.

Sequencing was performed with immunoSEQ multiplex PCR; in TCRdb, only in-frame clones are kept and a portion is missing. This sample yields roughly 80,000 clones, of which roughly 90% are seen a single time; 9.1% belongs to the top ten. The source material was peripheral blood. The clonotype comes from a human donor in a cohort sampled during active COVID-19. The V gene is TRBV6-1, the J gene TRBJ2-5, with D possibly being TRBD1 (6 bases). The CDR3 DNA reads TGTGCCAGCAGTGGCCGTGGATTCGCCCAGGGGATCCAAGAGACCCAGTACTTC. This sequence encodes CASSGRGFAQGIQETQYF.